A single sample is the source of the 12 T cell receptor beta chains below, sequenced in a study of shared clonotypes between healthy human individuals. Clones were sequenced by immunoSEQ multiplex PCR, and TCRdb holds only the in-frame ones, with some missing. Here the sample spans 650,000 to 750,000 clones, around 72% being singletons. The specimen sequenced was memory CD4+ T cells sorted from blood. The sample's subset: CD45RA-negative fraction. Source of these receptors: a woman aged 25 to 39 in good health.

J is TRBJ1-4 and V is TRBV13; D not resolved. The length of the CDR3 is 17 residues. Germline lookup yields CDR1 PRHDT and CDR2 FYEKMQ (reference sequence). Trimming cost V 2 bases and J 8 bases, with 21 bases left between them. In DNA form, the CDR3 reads TGTGCCAGCAGCTTAAATTCTAACCCGCTCCTCACGGAAAAACTGTTTTTT. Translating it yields CASSLNSNPLLTEKLFF.

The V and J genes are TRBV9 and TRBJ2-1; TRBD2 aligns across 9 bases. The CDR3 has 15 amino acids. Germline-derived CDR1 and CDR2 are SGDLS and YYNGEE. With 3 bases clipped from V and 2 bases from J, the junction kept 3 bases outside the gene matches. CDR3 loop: CASSAGLAAYNEQFF. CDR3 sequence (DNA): TGTGCCAGCAGCGCGGGACTAGCTGCCTACAATGAGCAGTTCTTC.

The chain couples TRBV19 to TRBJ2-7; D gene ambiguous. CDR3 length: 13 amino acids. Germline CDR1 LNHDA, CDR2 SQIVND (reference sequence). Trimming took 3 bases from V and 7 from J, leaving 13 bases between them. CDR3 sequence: CASSIGGLKEQYF. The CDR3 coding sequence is TGTGCCAGTAGTATCGGCGGCCTTAAAGAGCAGTACTTC.

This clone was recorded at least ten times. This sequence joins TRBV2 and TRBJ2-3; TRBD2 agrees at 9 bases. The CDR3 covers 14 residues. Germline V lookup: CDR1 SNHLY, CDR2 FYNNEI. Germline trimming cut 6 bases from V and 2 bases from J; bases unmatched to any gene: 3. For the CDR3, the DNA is TGTGCCAGCAGGCTAGCGGGAACCACAGATACGCAGTATTTT. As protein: CASRLAGTTDTQYF.

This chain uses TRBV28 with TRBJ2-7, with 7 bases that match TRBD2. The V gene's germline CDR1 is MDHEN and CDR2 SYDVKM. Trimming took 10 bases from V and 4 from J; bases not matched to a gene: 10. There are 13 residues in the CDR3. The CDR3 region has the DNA TGTGCCATGGGAGGGGAAGCTCGGTACGAGCAGTACTTC. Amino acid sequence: CAMGGEARYEQYF.

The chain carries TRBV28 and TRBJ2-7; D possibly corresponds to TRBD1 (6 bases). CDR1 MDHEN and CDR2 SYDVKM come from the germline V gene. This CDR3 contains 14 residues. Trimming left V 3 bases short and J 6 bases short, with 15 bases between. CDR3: CASSLGTLTAEQYF. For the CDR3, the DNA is TGTGCCAGCAGTTTGGGGACACTGACCGCCGAGCAGTACTTC.

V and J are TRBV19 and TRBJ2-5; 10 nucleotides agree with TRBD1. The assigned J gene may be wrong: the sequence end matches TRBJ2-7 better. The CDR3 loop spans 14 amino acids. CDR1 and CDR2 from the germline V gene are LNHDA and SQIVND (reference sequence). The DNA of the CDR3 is TGTGCCAGTAGTAAGGGACAGGGGTCCTACGAGCAGTACTTC. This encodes CASSKGQGSYEQYF.

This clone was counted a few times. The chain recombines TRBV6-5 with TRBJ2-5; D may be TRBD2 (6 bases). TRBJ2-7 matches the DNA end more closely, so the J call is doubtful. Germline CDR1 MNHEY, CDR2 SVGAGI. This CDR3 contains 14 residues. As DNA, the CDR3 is TGTGCCAGCAGAAGGGACTTCTCCTCCTACGAGCAGTACTTC. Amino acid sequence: CASRRDFSSYEQYF.

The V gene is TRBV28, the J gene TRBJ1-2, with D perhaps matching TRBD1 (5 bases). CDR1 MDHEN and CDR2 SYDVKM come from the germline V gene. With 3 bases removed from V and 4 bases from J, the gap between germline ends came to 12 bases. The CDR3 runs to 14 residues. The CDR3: CASSLGQEVYGYTF. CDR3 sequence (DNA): TGTGCCAGCAGTTTGGGGCAGGAGGTCTATGGCTACACCTTC.

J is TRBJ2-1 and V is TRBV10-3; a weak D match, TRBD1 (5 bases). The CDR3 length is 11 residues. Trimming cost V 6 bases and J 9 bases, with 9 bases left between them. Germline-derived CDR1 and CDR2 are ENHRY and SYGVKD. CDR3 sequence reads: CAISETVEQFF. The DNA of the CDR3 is TGTGCCATCAGCGAGACAGTTGAGCAGTTCTTC.

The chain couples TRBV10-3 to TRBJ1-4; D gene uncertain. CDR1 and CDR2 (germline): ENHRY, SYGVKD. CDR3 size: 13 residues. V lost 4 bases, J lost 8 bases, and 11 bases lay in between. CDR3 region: CAISVTEEEKLFF. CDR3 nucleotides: TGTGCCATCAGTGTAACCGAAGAGGAAAAACTGTTTTTT.

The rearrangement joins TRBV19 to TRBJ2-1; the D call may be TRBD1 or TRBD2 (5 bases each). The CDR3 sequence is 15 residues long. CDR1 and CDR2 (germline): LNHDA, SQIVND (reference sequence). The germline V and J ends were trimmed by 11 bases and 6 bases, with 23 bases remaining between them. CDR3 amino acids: CAAAPGPLIGNEQFF. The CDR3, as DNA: TGTGCCGCCGCCCCGGGACCTCTTATCGGCAATGAGCAGTTCTTC.